This T cell receptor beta chain was retrieved from a study of T cell responses to AZD1222 COVID-19 vaccine. The table came from immunoSEQ multiplex PCR; TCRdb's copy has only in-frame clones and leaves some out. The sample shows some 120,000 clones, about 85% of them seen only once. Findings and caveats of the study: Possibly, clonal diversity was underestimated; donors were largely white British and included more females.

CDR3 size: 18 residues. Trimming at V came to 5 bases and at J to 2 bases, leaving 14 bases not matched to a gene. Germline CDR1 reads SGHTA; CDR2 reads FQGTGA. To note about this clone: The antigen remains unidentified.

This chain uses TRBV7-3 with TRBJ2-2; TRBD2 matches 7 bases. This clonotype originated in an adult in good health. Sequencing was performed on peripheral blood, taken on day 0 of AZD1222 vaccination. The CDR3 DNA follows: TGTGCCAGCAGCCGAACCGCTGGCGGGGGTCTCAACACCGGGGAGCTGTTTTTT. Its protein product is CASSRTAGGGLNTGELFF.